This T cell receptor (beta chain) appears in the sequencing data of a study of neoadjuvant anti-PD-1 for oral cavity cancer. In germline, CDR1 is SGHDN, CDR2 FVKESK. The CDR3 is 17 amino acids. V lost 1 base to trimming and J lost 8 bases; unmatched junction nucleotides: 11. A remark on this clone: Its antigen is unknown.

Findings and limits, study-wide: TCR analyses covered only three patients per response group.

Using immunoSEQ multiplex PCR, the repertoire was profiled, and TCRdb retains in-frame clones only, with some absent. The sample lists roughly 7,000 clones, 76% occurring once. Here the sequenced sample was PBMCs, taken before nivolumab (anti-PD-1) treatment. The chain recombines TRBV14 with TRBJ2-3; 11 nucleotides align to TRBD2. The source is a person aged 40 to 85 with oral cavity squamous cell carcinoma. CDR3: CASSQAGLAGGRGTQYF. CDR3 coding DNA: TGTGCCAGCAGCCAAGCCGGGCTAGCGGGGGGCCGTGGTACGCAGTATTTT.